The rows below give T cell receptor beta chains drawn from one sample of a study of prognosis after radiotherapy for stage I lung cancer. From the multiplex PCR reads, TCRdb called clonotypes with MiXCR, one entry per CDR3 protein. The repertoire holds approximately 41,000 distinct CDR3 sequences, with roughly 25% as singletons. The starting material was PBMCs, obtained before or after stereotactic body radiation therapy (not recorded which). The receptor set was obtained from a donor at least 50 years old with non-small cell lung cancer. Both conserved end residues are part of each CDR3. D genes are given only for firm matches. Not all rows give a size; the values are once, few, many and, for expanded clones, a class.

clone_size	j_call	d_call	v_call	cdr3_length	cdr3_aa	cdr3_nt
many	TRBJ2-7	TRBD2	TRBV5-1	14	CASSAGLAAWEQYF	TGCGCCAGCAGCGCCGGACTAGCGGCGTGGGAGCAGTACTTC
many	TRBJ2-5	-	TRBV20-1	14	CSVPFGGLEETQYF	TGCAGTGTTCCTTTTGGGGGGCTCGAGGAGACCCAGTACTTC
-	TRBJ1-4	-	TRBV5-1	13	CASSLSTNEKLFF	TGCGCCAGCAGCCTTTCAACTAATGAAAAACTGTTTTTT
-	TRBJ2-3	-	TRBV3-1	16	CASSQDRGGVTDTQYF	TGTGCCAGCAGCCAAGATAGAGGGGGAGTGACAGATACGCAGTATTTT
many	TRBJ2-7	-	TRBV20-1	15	CSARDVPSGSYEQYF	TGCAGTGCTAGAGATGTACCCTCAGGGTCCTACGAGCAGTACTTC
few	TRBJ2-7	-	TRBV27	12	CASSFFFYEQYF	TGTGCCAGCAGTTTTTTTTTCTACGAGCAGTACTTC
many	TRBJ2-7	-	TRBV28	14	CASSSNLGGYEQYF	TGTGCCAGCAGTTCGAATCTGGGGGGCTACGAGCAGTACTTC
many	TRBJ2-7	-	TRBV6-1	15	CASSEEGGPDYEQYF	TGTGCCAGCAGTGAAGAGGGGGGGCCAGACTACGAGCAGTACTTC
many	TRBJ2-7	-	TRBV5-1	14	CASRGGLASYEQYF	TGCGCCAGCAGAGGCGGTCTAGCTTCCTACGAGCAGTACTTC
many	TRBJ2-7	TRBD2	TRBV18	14	CASSWGSGSDEQYF	TGTGCCAGCTCATGGGGTAGCGGGAGCGACGAGCAGTACTTC
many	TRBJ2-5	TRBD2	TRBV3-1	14	CASSHPRGRETQYF	TGTGCCAGCAGCCACCCTCGCGGGAGAGAGACCCAGTACTTC
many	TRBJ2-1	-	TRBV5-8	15	CASSLGRRRPNEQFF	TGTGCCAGCAGCTTGGGCAGAAGGAGACCAAATGAGCAGTTCTTC
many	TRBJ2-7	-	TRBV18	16	CASSFLSGTSSYEQYF	TGTGCCAGCTCATTCTTATCGGGAACGAGCTCCTACGAGCAGTACTTC
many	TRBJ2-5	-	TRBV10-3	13	CAISGEVEETQYF	TGTGCCATCAGTGGTGAAGTAGAAGAGACCCAGTACTTC
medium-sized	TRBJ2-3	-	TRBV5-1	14	CASSLVAGTDTQYF	TGCGCCAGCAGCTTGGTGGCGGGCACAGATACGCAGTATTTT
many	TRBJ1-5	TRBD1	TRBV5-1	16	CASSPGQGASNQPQHF	TGCGCCAGCAGCCCCGGACAGGGGGCAAGCAATCAGCCCCAGCATTTT
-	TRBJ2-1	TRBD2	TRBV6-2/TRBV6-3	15	CASSGSGGGYNEQFF	TGTGCCAGCAGTGGATCGGGGGGGGGCTACAATGAGCAGTTCTTC
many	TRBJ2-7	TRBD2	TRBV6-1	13	CASRSSGFYEQYF	TGTGCCAGCCGGTCTAGCGGATTCTACGAGCAGTACTTC
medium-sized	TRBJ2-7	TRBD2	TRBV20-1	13	CSALKGGFYEQYF	TGCAGTGCTTTAAAGGGAGGGTTTTACGAGCAGTACTTC
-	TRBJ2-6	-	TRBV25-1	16	CAISNYLARGANVLTF	TGTGCCATCAGTAATTATCTAGCTCGTGGGGCCAACGTCCTGACTTTC
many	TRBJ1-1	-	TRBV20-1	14	CSARDLRLLPEAFF	TGCAGTGCTAGAGATCTGAGGTTACTTCCTGAAGCTTTCTTT
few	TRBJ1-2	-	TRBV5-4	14	CASSLDGGGYGYTF	TGTGCCAGCAGCTTGGATGGGGGCGGGTATGGCTACACCTTC
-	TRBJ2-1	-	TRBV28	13	CASNRPSRREQFF	TGTGCCAGCAACAGGCCTAGCCGGCGTGAGCAGTTCTTC
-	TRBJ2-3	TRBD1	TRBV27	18	CASSPTGTGGSGTDTQYF	TGTGCCAGCAGTCCCACGGGGACAGGGGGCAGTGGCACAGATACGCAGTATTTT
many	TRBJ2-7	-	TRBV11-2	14	CASSLQANSYEQYF	TGTGCCAGCAGCTTACAGGCTAATTCCTACGAGCAGTACTTC
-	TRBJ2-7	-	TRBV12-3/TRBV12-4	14	CASRAEGSSYEQYF	TGTGCCAGCAGAGCAGAGGGGAGCTCCTACGAGCAGTACTTT
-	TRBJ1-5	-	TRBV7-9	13	CASSGSGNQPQHF	TGTGCCAGCAGCGGGTCGGGCAATCAGCCCCAGCATTTT
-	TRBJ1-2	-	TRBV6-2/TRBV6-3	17	CASSYLNAVGIYYGYTF	TGTGCCAGCAGTTACTTGAATGCGGTGGGCATTTACTATGGCTACACCTTC
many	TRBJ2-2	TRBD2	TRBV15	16	CATSSESGRVIGELFF	TGTGCCACCAGCAGTGAGAGCGGGAGGGTGATCGGGGAGCTGTTTTTT
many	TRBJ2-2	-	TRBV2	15	CATRTRSRSAGELFF	TGTGCCACCCGCACGAGGAGTCGGTCGGCCGGGGAGCTGTTTTTT
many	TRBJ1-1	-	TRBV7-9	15	CASSLSGARNTEAFF	TGTGCCAGCAGCCTAAGCGGGGCGAGGAACACTGAAGCTTTCTTT
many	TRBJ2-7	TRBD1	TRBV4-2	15	CASSQGTGRTYEQYF	TGTGCCAGCAGCCAAGGGACAGGACGGACGTACGAGCAGTACTTC
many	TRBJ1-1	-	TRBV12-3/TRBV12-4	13	CASSLGRAAEAFF	TGTGCCAGCAGTTTAGGCAGGGCTGCTGAAGCTTTCTTT
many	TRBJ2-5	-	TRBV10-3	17	CAISDITAGVGQETQYF	TGTGCCATCAGTGATATTACAGCTGGAGTGGGGCAAGAGACCCAGTACTTC
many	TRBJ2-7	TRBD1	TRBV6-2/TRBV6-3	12	CASSPGGGEQYF	TGTGCCAGCAGTCCAGGGGGCGGCGAGCAGTACTTC
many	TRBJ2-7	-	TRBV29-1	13	CSVQQVAPYEQYF	TGCAGCGTTCAACAGGTTGCTCCCTACGAGCAGTACTTC
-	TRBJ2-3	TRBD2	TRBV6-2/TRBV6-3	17	CASGPGLAREITDTQYF	TGTGCCAGCGGACCGGGACTAGCGAGGGAGATCACAGATACGCAGTATTTT
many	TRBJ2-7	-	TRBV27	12	CASSSRGNEQYF	TGTGCCAGCAGTTCCCGCGGGAACGAGCAGTACTTC
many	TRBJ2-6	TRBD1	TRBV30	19	CAWSTNYRGLSSGANVLTF	TGTGCCTGGAGTACGAATTACAGGGGCCTTTCCTCTGGGGCCAACGTCCTGACTTTC
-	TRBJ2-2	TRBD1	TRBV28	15	CASKRDRVDREVLFF	TGTGCCAGCAAGAGGGACAGGGTCGATAGGGAGGTGCTGTTTTTT
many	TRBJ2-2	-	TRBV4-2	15	CASSQDLGAGQELFF	TGTGCCAGCAGCCAAGACCTAGGCGCGGGCCAGGAGCTGTTTTTT
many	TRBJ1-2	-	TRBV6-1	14	CASRKPGGNYGYTF	TGTGCCAGCAGAAAACCGGGGGGAAACTATGGCTACACCTTC